This T cell receptor beta chain stems from a study of shared clonotypes between healthy human individuals. Study information: The donor pool was made up of a couple of women and a few men aged 18 to 49.

This CDR3 has 18 amino acids. V dropped 4 bases and J dropped 1; count of bases not matched to a gene: 12. Looked up from germline, CDR1 is SGHRS and CDR2 is YFSETQ. This clone was recorded many times. Other DNA variants within this sample encode the same CDR3. In the study's own analysis: ImmunoSEQ junction-only sequences lacked quality scores, so their filtering differed. Profiled with immunoSEQ multiplex PCR; TCRdb holds only in-frame clones, not every one. That table is the source of V, J and clone size, and D and trimming were worked out from the DNA. The repertoire holds about 490,000 clones, with around 80% as singletons. There were only Caucasian adults among the donors, and all lived in Nashville, Tennessee.

The specimen sequenced was PBMCs. The rearrangement links TRBV5-1 to TRBJ1-1; 11 bases fit TRBD1. The sequence came from a woman aged 40 to 49 in good health. Some clones in this sample may be carry-over from other donors' samples. CDR3 loop: CASSVDRGLVGRNTEAFF. The CDR3 bases are TGCGCCAGCAGCGTGGACAGGGGGCTAGTGGGTAGGAACACTGAAGCTTTCTTT.